This T cell receptor beta chain is from a study of shared clonotypes between healthy human individuals (dated by TCRdb to about 2020). For context, the study as a whole: A few men and a couple of women, aged 18 to 49 years, made up the cohort. Libraries were prepared and TCR repertoires were sequenced by different laboratories using diverse techniques, in order to increase sequencing depth and limit assay-specific biases. Per donor, leukapheresis produced somewhere between about 0.85 and 9.5 billion PBMCs. To estimate repertoire size and how much clonotypes are shared between individuals, the study performed deep sequencing of blood TCR repertoires from a few healthy adults. The paper as a whole reports these results and caveats: Pairwise subsampling led to the expectation that sequencing depth would affect the degree of clonotype sharing among donors. Because the study included only a small number of donors, the genetic and exposure-history diversity represented was limited. Sampling was restricted to blood, and TCR repertoires in tissues likely differ from the TCR repertoires found in blood.

TCR CDR3 regions were amplified from genomic DNA by multiplex PCR using the deep immunoSEQ assay. Genomic DNA extracted from each cell subset was distributed evenly over all wells of several immunoSEQ 96-well plates, and each plate served as one replicate. Each replicate PCR for unsorted PBMC received about 300 ng genomic DNA, equal to tens of thousands of T cell genomes. Ten immunoSEQ deep assay plates were used to sequence unsorted PBMC genomic DNA. The purified libraries were quantified using a Qubit 3.0 fluorometer, sized with a Bioanalyzer 2100, and then quantified again using the KAPA Library Quantification kit. Every immunoSEQ 96-well plate was sequenced on a separate single-read 150-cycle Illumina NextSeq 550 flow cell. The authors processed their data as follows. The immunoSEQ output contained only junctional sequences without quality scores, so filtering could not match that applied to full-length reads. Sequences were annotated with PyIR, a Python wrapper for IgBLAST v1.9, and V/J genes and CDR3 were assigned using IMGT germline references. Reads with weak V/J assignments (E-value above 1e-6), missing CDR3, stop codons, out-of-frame junctions, or ambiguous translated residues were removed. V3J clonotypes were defined as sequences sharing the same inferred V gene, J gene, and CDR3 amino acid sequence. To compute the percentage overlap between repertoires, the number of shared unique clonotypes was divided by the size of the smaller repertoire. RTK rarefaction, the Chao1 estimator, and Recon v2.1 estimates of unobserved clonotypes were used to assess repertoire richness. Drawn from immuneACCESS, this table holds only the in-frame rearrangements with V and J called that TCRdb kept. Clones are partly lost; checked studies trace under half to an unresolved V gene and leave the rest unexplained. D and trimming come from the DNA, and the V and J calls and clone size come from that table. The sample profile shows a few hundred thousand clones; around 81% of them were found once. Around 13% of the sample is in the top ten clones.

About this clone: The clone's antigen remains unknown. Per-base qualities were not stored, and no clone one base away is much larger.

There are 15 amino acids in the CDR3, from cysteine to phenylalanine inclusive. Left in the record is the CDR3 DNA by itself, 45 bases read in frame from the first base. CDR1 and CDR2 (SGHTA, FQGTGA) derive from the germline V gene. V is cut by 5 bases and J by 7 bases, and the space between the germline ends is 21 bases. The donors were healthy, HIV-negative adults with no recently reported acute infections or vaccinations. Every donor was a Caucasian adult residing in Nashville, Tennessee, USA. For unsorted samples, 90 million or so PBMCs were counted and genomic DNA was extracted with the QIAamp DNA Blood Mini kit. Blood was obtained by leukapheresis, after which PBMCs were separated by Ficoll-Histopaque density gradient centrifugation and cryopreserved in liquid nitrogen vapor phase.

What was sequenced was PBMCs. The chain employs TRBV7-3 and TRBJ2-7; the D gene assignment is perhaps TRBD1 or TRBD2, with each matching 5 bases. The clonotype comes from a middle-aged woman in good health. Some clones in this sample may be carry-over from other donors' samples. Here the CDR3 is given as CASSPDPRDVGEQYF. The DNA sequence reads TGTGCCAGCAGCCCCGACCCCAGGGACGTAGGAGAGCAGTACTTC. The reference TRBV7-3 and TRBJ2-7 proteins fill in what lies around the CDR3, so the full variable domain reads GAGVSQTPSNKVTEKGKYVELRCDPISGHTALYWYRQSLGQGPEFLIYFQGTGAADDSGLPNDRFFAVRPEGSVSTLKIQRTERGDSAVYLCASSPDPRDVGEQYFGPGTRLTVT.